This TCR beta chain comes out of a study of blood T cell repertoires in COVID-19. Whole-study context: In each case, the material was cDNA or gDNA derived from T cells, B-cell-depleted T cells, or PBMCs.

The method was immunoSEQ multiplex PCR; TCRdb's version includes in-frame clones alone and lacks a portion of them. Among around 160,000 clones listed, more than 75% were seen once. V lost 0 bases and J lost 7; bases outside the gene matches: 7. The CDR3 consists of 16 residues. The V gene's germline CDR1 is MNHEY and CDR2 SVGAGI. The sequenced material came from peripheral blood. The chain links TRBV6-5 to TRBJ2-1; 9 bases are shared with TRBD2. The receptor was derived from a man between 60 and 75 years old with active or convalescent COVID-19. In nucleotides, the CDR3 is TGTGCCAGCAGTTACTCGTTGGCGGGAGGGGAGAATGAGCAGTTCTTC. Translated: CASSYSLAGGENEQFF.